These 13 T cell receptor beta chains were all obtained from the same sample, sequenced in a study of blood T cells in healthy people across ages (dated by TCRdb to the mid-2010s). To prepare the library, 5' RACE was applied. For sequencing, an Illumina HiSeq 2500 was employed. The second PCR ran for roughly 7 to 12 cycles and used a J-beta primer mix along with a sample-barcoded 5' primer. TCRdb took the public reads, trimmed them with fastp at Q25, ran MiXCR for clone calling and kept in-frame beta chains. All rows with the same CDR3 protein become a single entry with the most common DNA and genes. This sample comprises 700,000 to 900,000 distinct CDR3 sequences, approximately 53% of them detected only once. Approximately 41% of the sample lies in the top ten. Sequencing used blood. These receptors originate from a man older than 75 in good health.

The sample holds a few counts of this clonotype. The rearrangement uses TRBV20-1 and TRBJ2-3, with TRBD2 matching 7 bases. V trimming: 5 bases; J trimming: 2 bases; junction bases outside the gene matches: 13. The germline gives CDR1 DFQATT, CDR2 SNEGSKA (reference sequence). The CDR3 loop spans 16 amino acids. The CDR3 loop is CSARASPSGVTDTQYF. The CDR3 nucleotides are TGCAGTGCTCGGGCGAGTCCTAGCGGAGTCACAGATACGCAGTATTTT.

V gene TRBV20-1 combines with J gene TRBJ1-4; D remains ambiguous. Trimming pared 0 bases from V and 3 bases from J, leaving 11 bases between. Per germline, CDR1 DFQATT and CDR2 SNEGSKA (reference sequence). The CDR3 has 15 residues. This CDR3 reads CSARDPGSANEKLFF. In DNA form, the CDR3 reads TGCAGTGCTAGAGATCCGGGGTCGGCTAATGAAAAACTGTTTTTT.

CDR3 loop: CASSVVQGPTGELFF. CDR3 coding DNA: TGTGCCAGCAGCGTAGTTCAGGGGCCCACCGGGGAGCTGTTTTTT. This rearrangement joins TRBV9 to TRBJ2-2; weak D call: TRBD1 (6 bases). CDR1 SGDLS and CDR2 YYNGEE come from the germline V gene. Trimming cost V 0 bases and J 4 bases, with 10 bases left between them. The CDR3 is 15 residues long.

The table lists this clonotype with a few counts. This sequence joins TRBV3-1 and TRBJ2-7, with no clear D. Trimming stripped 4 bases from V and 5 bases from J, with 15 bases between. CDR3 length equals 14 residues. Germline-derived CDR1 and CDR2 are LGHDT and YNNKEL (reference sequence). CDR3 nucleotides: TGTGCCAGCAGCCCTCAGCTGACCCCCCACGAGCAGTACTTC. Encoded protein: CASSPQLTPHEQYF.

In its sample, this clonotype was seen a few times. The rearrangement joins TRBV3-1 to TRBJ2-7; tentatively, D is TRBD2 (5 bases). This CDR3 has 15 residues. In germline, CDR1 is LGHDT, CDR2 YNNKEL (reference sequence). V lost 5 bases, J lost 8 bases, and 22 bases lay in between. CDR3 sequence: CASSSRKLVDGKQYF. The CDR3 DNA sequence: TGTGCCAGCAGCTCTCGGAAGCTAGTCGACGGGAAGCAGTACTTC.

V usage is TRBV28 and J usage is TRBJ1-6; TRBD1 matches at 8 bases. The CDR3 runs to 15 residues. Germline CDR1 reads MDHEN; CDR2 reads SYDVKM. The V segment lost 7 bases and the J segment 7 bases; nucleotides outside the gene matches: 9. This chain's CDR3 is CASISPGTGNSPLHF. The DNA for the CDR3 is TGTGCCAGCATATCTCCGGGGACAGGCAATTCACCCCTCCACTTT.

This rearrangement joins TRBV27 to TRBJ1-5; D call uncertain. Germline V gives CDR1 MNHEY, CDR2 SMNVEV (reference sequence). The CDR3 sequence is 14 residues long. V was shortened by 6 bases and J by 3 bases, with 12 bases between the two germline ends. CDR3 DNA: TGTGCCAGCAGGCGAGACGGGATCAATCAGCCCCAGCATTTT. Translated: CASRRDGINQPQHF.

This rearrangement joins TRBV12-3 or TRBV12-4 to TRBJ1-6; D perhaps matches TRBD1 (6 bases). This CDR3 region has 15 residues. V lost 6 bases to trimming and J lost 4 bases, with 13 bases between them. The CDR3 is CASRIRDNYNSPLHF. The CDR3 DNA reads as TGTGCCAGCAGGATCCGGGACAATTATAATTCACCCCTCCACTTT.

This clonotype was seen a few times. The chain is built from TRBV29-1 and TRBJ1-1, with unresolved D. This CDR3 region has 13 residues. The V end lost 1 base, the J end lost 2 bases, and 8 bases lay between the germline ends. Germline V lookup: CDR1 SQVTM, CDR2 ANQGSEA. The CDR3 is CSVEGPANTEAFF. The CDR3 DNA is TGCAGCGTTGAAGGGCCAGCAAACACTGAAGCTTTCTTT.

This chain connects TRBV9 to TRBJ2-1, with 9 bases identical to TRBD1. The CDR3 covers 14 residues. Per germline, CDR1 SGDLS and CDR2 YYNGEE. The junction had 6 bases not matched to a gene; V was cut back by 6 bases and J by 5 bases. CDR3 DNA sequence: TGTGCCAGCACCGGGGACAGGGCCGACAATGAGCAGTTCTTC. Residues: CASTGDRADNEQFF. The full variable domain, completed using reference TRBV9 and TRBJ2-1, is DSGVTQTPKHLITATGQRVTLRCSPRSGDLSVYWYQQSLDQGLQFLIQYYNGEERAKGNILERFSAQQFPDLHSELNLSSLELGDSALYFCASTGDRADNEQFFGPGTRLTVL.

A remark on this clonotype: This may stem from a read error, because a much larger clone lies one nucleotide away. The genes are TRBV29-1 and TRBJ2-5; no clear D. This CDR3 comprises 13 residues. The V end lost 5 bases, the J end lost 5 bases, and 15 bases lay between the germline ends. Germline CDR1 reads SQVTM; CDR2 reads ANQGSEA. The CDR3 loop is CSVIGWGTETQYF. CDR3 nucleotide sequence: TGCAGCGTTATCGGTTGGGGAACGGAGACCCAGTACTTC. Full variable domain (missing parts from reference TRBV29-1 and TRBJ2-5): SAVISQKPSRDICQRGTSLTIQCQVDSQVTMMFWYRQQPGQSLTLIATANQGSEATYESGFVIDKFPISRPNLTFSTLTVSNMSPEDSSIYLCSVIGWGTETQYFGPGTRLLVL.

This chain links TRBV12-3 or TRBV12-4 with TRBJ2-2; tentative D call: TRBD1 (5 bases). Trimming removed 7 bases at V and 4 bases at J, with 10 bases between. This CDR3 is 13 amino acids long. The CDR3 loop is CASILGVTGELFF. The DNA for the CDR3 is TGTGCCAGCATCTTAGGGGTCACCGGGGAGCTGTTTTTT.

This CDR3 reads CASSITGLAGPRYAYF. Here the CDR3 DNA reads TGTGCCAGCAGCATAACGGGACTAGCGGGACCCAGATACGCGTATTTT. This chain uses TRBV7-7 with TRBJ2-3, with 13 bases identical to TRBD2. V shed 5 bases, J shed 14 bases, and the junction held 16 bases outside the gene matches. Per the germline V gene, CDR1 is SSHAT and CDR2 is FNYEAQ (reference sequence). CDR3 size: 16 residues.